This passage covers 6 T cell receptor beta chains from one sample sequenced in a study of blood T cells in healthy people across ages. The authors ran a second PCR of about 6 to 12 cycles using a sample-barcoded 5' primer and a J-beta primer mix. TCRdb itself ran the 5' RACE reads through MiXCR, one entry per CDR3 protein. The sample lists approximately 1.5 million distinct CDR3 sequences; about 31% were seen once. The source material was blood. These receptors were collected from a young woman in good health.

This sequence joins TRBV27 and TRBJ2-7; possibly TRBD2 for D (6 bases). The CDR3 is 15 residues long. The germline V and J ends were trimmed by 3 bases and 1 base, with 13 bases remaining between them. Germline CDR1 MNHEY, CDR2 SMNVEV (reference sequence). CDR3 nucleotide sequence: TGTGCCAGCAGTTTCCGGGACTGGGATTCCTACGAGCAGTACTTC. Translation gives CASSFRDWDSYEQYF.

This clonotype occurred a few times. The chain has TRBV25-1 and TRBJ1-6, with D unclear. The CDR3 is 13 residues long. Germline assignment: CDR1 MGHDK and CDR2 SYGVNS. V shed 6 bases and J shed 7 bases, with 10 bases lying between them. The CDR3 DNA sequence: TGTGCCAGCAGCTTCTCTGAGAATTCACCCCTCCACTTT. This encodes CASSFSENSPLHF. Supplemented by reference TRBV25-1 and TRBJ1-6, the full variable domain reads EADIYQTPRYLVIGTGKKITLECSQTMGHDKMYWYQQDPGMELHLIHYSYGVNSTEKGDLSSESTVSRIRTEHFPLTLESARPSHTSQYLCASSFSENSPLHFGNGTRLTVT.

This chain uses TRBV27 with TRBJ2-7, with 7 bases identical to TRBD1. Germline V gene lookup returns CDR1 MNHEY and CDR2 SMNVEV (reference sequence). Losses at the gene ends were 6 bases for V and 6 bases for J; bases not matched to a gene: 5. CDR3 size: 12 residues. In DNA, the CDR3 is TGTGCCAGCAGGCACACAGGGGCCGAGCAGTACTTC. Encoded protein: CASRHTGAEQYF.

The rearrangement uses TRBV3-1 and TRBJ2-3; 11 nucleotides align to TRBD2. J gave up 5 bases and V 0 bases, and 1 base lay outside the gene matches. Germline CDR1 LGHDT, CDR2 YNNKEL (reference sequence). The CDR3 length is 15 residues. The chain's CDR3 is CASSQEGLAGDTQYF. For the CDR3, the DNA is TGTGCCAGCAGCCAAGAAGGACTAGCGGGAGATACGCAGTATTTT.

This clonotype was counted between two and nine times. Sequence at one end of the junction differs from germline and may be a read error. The chain joins TRBV28 to TRBJ2-6; D is undetermined. Germline values: CDR1 MDHEN, CDR2 SYDVKM. This CDR3 spans 13 amino acids. The DNA of the CDR3 is TGTGCCAGCAAAGACGGTGGGACCAACGTCCTGACTTTC. Its translation is CASKDGGTNVLTF.

This chain uses TRBV20-1 with TRBJ2-1; 11 nucleotides agree with TRBD2. Germline V gene lookup returns CDR1 DFQATT and CDR2 SNEGSKA (reference sequence). V gave up 0 bases and J gave up 10 bases; unmatched junction bases: 11. The CDR3 has 16 amino acids. The CDR3 region is CSARDQGLAGPLEQFF. CDR3 bases: TGCAGTGCTAGAGATCAAGGACTAGCGGGCCCCCTAGAGCAGTTCTTC.